This T cell receptor beta chain emerged from a study of blood T cells in healthy people across ages. Points from the study as a whole: PBMC samples, being unsorted, prevented any conclusive comparison of naive and antigen-experienced cells. While age rose, TCR beta diversity per million T cells dropped in a roughly linear way.

A second about 7 to 12 cycle PCR used barcoded and J-beta primers. One entry per CDR3 protein results from TCRdb running MiXCR on the 5' RACE reads. The table shows approximately 960,000 distinct CDR3 sequences, with just under 30% occurring only once. This clonotype was recorded many times. The antigen is undetermined. V gave up 6 bases and J gave up 7 bases, with 12 bases separating them. In germline, CDR1 is DFQATT, CDR2 SNEGSKA (reference sequence). The CDR3 length is 11 residues. Separately, the same data were catalogued under a study of T cells of mothers and their children. That investigation notes: With unrelated pairs as the comparison, related mother-child pairs had a slightly higher overlap that was not significant.

The sample consisted of blood. The receptor's source is a woman between 40 and 55 years old in good health. V and J are TRBV20-1 and TRBJ1-1; no clear D. CDR3 sequence: CSANYRVEAFF. Written as DNA, the CDR3 is TGCAGTGCGAACTACCGGGTTGAAGCTTTCTTT.